These 4 T cell receptor beta chains originate from one sample sequenced in a study of response to subunit inactivated influenza vaccine. TCRdb re-derived calls from the RT-PCR reads in MiXCR, one entry per CDR3 protein. This sample yields 500,000 to 650,000 distinct CDR3 sequences, of which around 8% are seen a single time; about an eighth belongs to the top ten. The sample was PBMCs from blood, taken roughly 24 months after vaccination. These receptors all come from a man aged 50-75 years who received an inactivated influenza vaccine.

This rearrangement joins TRBV4-2 to TRBJ2-4; D uncertain. V gave up 1 base and J gave up 4 bases, with 11 bases separating them. Germline V lookup: CDR1 LGHNA, CDR2 YNFKEQ. The CDR3 extends over 15 amino acids. For the CDR3, the DNA is TGTGCCAGCAGCCAAGGGCAGACTGCAAAAAACATTCAGTACTTC. The encoded protein is CASSQGQTAKNIQYF.

This clonotype came up many times. The chain links TRBV6-1 to TRBJ1-1, with D possibly TRBD1 on 6 matching bases. Trimming removed 6 bases from V and 1 base from J, with 12 bases in between. The length of the CDR3 is 14 residues. Germline CDR1 reads MNHNS; CDR2 reads SASEGT. The chain's CDR3 is CASRSGHTNTEAFF. Here the CDR3 DNA reads TGTGCCAGCAGATCGGGACATACGAACACTGAAGCTTTCTTT.

The rearrangement links TRBV7-8 to TRBJ1-3; D gene ambiguous. The CDR3 spans 12 residues. CDR1 is SGHVS, CDR2 FQNEAQ, per germline. Deletions cut 11 bases from V and 4 bases from J, with 12 bases between. The chain's CDR3 is CAAGGLGNTIYF. The DNA for the CDR3 is TGTGCCGCGGGCGGATTGGGAAACACCATATATTTT.

This clonotype has ten or more counts. The chain uses TRBV4-1 and TRBJ1-1; a weak D match, TRBD1 (6 bases). V dropped 2 bases and J dropped 5 bases, with 9 bases sitting between them. The CDR3 is 13 amino acids. The germline gives CDR1 MGHRA, CDR2 YSYEKL. The CDR3, as DNA: TGCGCCAGCAGCCAAAACAGGGTTACTGAAGCTTTCTTT. Protein sequence: CASSQNRVTEAFF.